This T cell receptor beta chain is from a study of T cells after yellow fever vaccination. TCRdb re-called the 5' RACE reads with MiXCR, one entry per CDR3 protein. The table has about 350,000 distinct CDR3 sequences, approximately 4% seen once. The CDR3 extends over 14 amino acids. Germline V gene data show CDR1 as SNHLY and CDR2 as FYNNEI. J was trimmed by 4 bases and V by 6 bases; bases with no gene match: 6. The V call is TRBV2, the J call TRBJ1-1; TRBD1 matches at 9 bases. The sequencing here drew on PBMCs, taken 5 days after the yellow fever booster vaccination. The source of this sequence is a young man who received the YFV17D yellow fever vaccine. The CDR3: CASSAGTGPTEAFF. In DNA, the CDR3 is TGTGCCAGCAGCGCCGGGACAGGGCCCACTGAAGCTTTCTTT.